This TCR beta chain is from a study of Ad26.COV2.S vaccination and SARS-CoV-2 variants. Study overall: Donor allocation was to the COV1001 Ad26.COV2.S trial arm. By the intramuscular route, Ad26.COV2.S was given once, or twice 56 days apart. Findings of the study overall: Whether participants received vaccine or placebo, their non-spike TCR breadth was similar.

Sample treatment: roughly 20 received Ad26.COV2.S at low or high dose, single or two shots; several received placebo; per-sample allocation not given. Samples came from day 63 after the first vaccine or placebo injection. The ends were cut back, 9 bases at V and 4 bases at J, with 9 bases in the middle. The CDR3 covers 12 residues. Germline CDR1 and CDR2: KGHDR and SFDVKD. A few counts support this clone. The antigen remains undetermined. Libraries were prepared by immunoSEQ multiplex PCR; TCRdb keeps only in-frame clonotypes and omits some of them. The sample consists of 380,000 or so clones, roughly 90% of them appearing once.

The material was peripheral blood, obtained in a trial of Ad26.COV2.S vaccine versus placebo. The clonotype comes from a person aged 18-60 years who received the Ad26.COV2.S COVID-19 vaccine or a placebo. The chain recombines TRBV24-1 with TRBJ1-5; D unclear. As DNA, the CDR3 is TGTGCCACCGGAGACGGTAATCAGCCCCAGCATTTT. This sequence encodes CATGDGNQPQHF.